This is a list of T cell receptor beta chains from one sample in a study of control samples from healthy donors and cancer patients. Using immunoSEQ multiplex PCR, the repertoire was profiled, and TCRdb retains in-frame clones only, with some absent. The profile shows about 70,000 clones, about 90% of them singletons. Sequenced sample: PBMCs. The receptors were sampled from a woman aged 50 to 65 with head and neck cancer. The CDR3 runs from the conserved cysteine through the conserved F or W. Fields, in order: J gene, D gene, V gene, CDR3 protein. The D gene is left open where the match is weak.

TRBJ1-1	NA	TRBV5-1	CASSASSVNTEAFF
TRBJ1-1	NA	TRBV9	CASSPLLTRPGDTEAFF
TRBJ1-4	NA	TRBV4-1	CASSQVLGVGKLFF
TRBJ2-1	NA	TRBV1	CTSSPFTGEQFF
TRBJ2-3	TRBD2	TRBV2	CASRVAGPGDTQYF
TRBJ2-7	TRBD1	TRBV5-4	CASSLTGAYEQYF
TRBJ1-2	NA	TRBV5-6	CASSLGGQDFYGYTF
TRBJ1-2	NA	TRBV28	CASSFRLRSLGYTF
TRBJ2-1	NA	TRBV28	CASSLSTGRSYNEQFF
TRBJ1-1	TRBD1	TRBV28	CASSRQGLNTEAFF
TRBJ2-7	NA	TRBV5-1	CASSQTGSYEQYF
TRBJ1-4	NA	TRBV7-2	CASSLAAQGNEKLFF
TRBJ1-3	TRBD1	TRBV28	CASGQGLDTIYF
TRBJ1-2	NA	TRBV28	CASSFLANYGYTF
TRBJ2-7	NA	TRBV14	CASSQRVLGLRSYEQYF
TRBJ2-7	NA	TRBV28	CASSYQGRPYEQYF
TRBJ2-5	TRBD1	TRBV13	CASSARGRETQYF
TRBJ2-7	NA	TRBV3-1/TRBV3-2	CASSQGTGFLEQYF
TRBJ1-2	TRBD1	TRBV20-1	CSARAGQVNTF
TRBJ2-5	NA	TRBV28	CASSPSRRIQETQYF
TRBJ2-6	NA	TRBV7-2	CASSAPGRAGANVLTF
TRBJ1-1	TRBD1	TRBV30	CAWSTRTGKGSTEAFF
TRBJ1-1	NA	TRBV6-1	CASSESRGFTEAFF
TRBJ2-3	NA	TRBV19	CASKGGNADTQYF
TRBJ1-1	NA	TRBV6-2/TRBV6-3	CASSYSRTGHTNTEAFF
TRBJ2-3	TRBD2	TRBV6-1	CASSELSGGTDTQYF
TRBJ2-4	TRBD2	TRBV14	CASSQDSGRNIQYF
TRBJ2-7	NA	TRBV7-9	CASSVRLRVEQYF
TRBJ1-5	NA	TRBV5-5	CASSLGVNQPQHF
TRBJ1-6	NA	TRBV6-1	CASSEVGGANSPLHF
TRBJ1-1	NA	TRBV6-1	CASSEEVQPNGNTEAFF
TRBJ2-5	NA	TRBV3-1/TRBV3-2	CASSQGGLGRQETQYF
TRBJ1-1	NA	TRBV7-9	CASSWDTRRAFF
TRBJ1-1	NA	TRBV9	CASSAVGVMNTEAFF
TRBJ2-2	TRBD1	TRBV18	CASSLDRLNTGELFF
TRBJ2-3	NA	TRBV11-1	CASSLGDSQTDTQYF
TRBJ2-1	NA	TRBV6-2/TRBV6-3	CASSYISGEQFF
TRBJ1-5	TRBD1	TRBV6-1	CASSDRGTGIAPQHF
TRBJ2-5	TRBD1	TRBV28	CASSFQGVRQETQYF
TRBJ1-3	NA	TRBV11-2	CASSLDRWGTIYF
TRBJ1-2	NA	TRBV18	CASSPQGVNGYTF
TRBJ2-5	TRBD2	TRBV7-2	CASSLARGGGQETQYF
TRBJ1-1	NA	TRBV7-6	CASSSTTDTEAFF
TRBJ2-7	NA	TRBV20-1	CSASSRRGPYEQYF
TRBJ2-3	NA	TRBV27	CASSLGQSSTDTQYF
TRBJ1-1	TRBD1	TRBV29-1	CSVTALLRGTEAFF
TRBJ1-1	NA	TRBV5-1	CASSLEGSLGTEAFF